Each of the 25 T cell receptor beta chains below was sequenced from the same sample in a study of shared clonotypes between healthy human individuals. Data came from immunoSEQ multiplex PCR; TCRdb stores just in-frame clones and leaves some out. The table shows roughly 2.6 million clones, with roughly nine tenths occurring only once. Sample: naive CD4+ T cells sorted from blood. Subset denoted: CD45RA+ positively selected. The receptors come from a man between 18 and 29 years old in good health.

The chain carries TRBV10-3 and TRBJ1-1; the match to TRBD1 covers 8 bases. Germline V gene data show CDR1 as ENHRY and CDR2 as SYGVKD. The V and J ends lost 7 bases and 1 base, in that order; junction bases with no gene match: 5. The CDR3 has 14 residues. The CDR3 here is CAIKAGTGNTEAFF. The CDR3 region has the DNA TGTGCCATCAAGGCCGGGACAGGGAACACTGAAGCTTTCTTT.

V gene TRBV2 combines with J gene TRBJ1-4, with a tentative D call TRBD1 (5 bases). Germline CDR1 SNHLY, CDR2 FYNNEI. With 6 bases removed from V and 5 bases from J, the gap between germline ends came to 16 bases. The CDR3 totals 15 residues. CDR3 bases: TGTGCCAGCAGGGGGCGTTACCAGACCAATGAAAAACTGTTTTTT. Amino acids: CASRGRYQTNEKLFF.

V usage is TRBV4-3 and J usage is TRBJ2-7; maybe TRBD2 (5 bases). CDR1 LGHNA and CDR2 YSLEER come from the germline V gene. CDR3 length: 13 residues. V was pared by 4 bases and J by 2 bases, with 9 bases between. The CDR3 region is CASSREFTYEQYF. As DNA, the CDR3 is TGCGCCAGCAGCCGGGAGTTTACCTACGAGCAGTACTTC.

The V and J genes are TRBV2 and TRBJ2-2; D remains unclear. V lost 5 bases, J lost 0 bases, and 10 bases lay in between. The CDR3 covers 15 residues. The germline CDR1 and CDR2 sequences are SNHLY and FYNNEI. The CDR3, as DNA: TGTGCCAGCAGTCCCGACCCCTCGAACACCGGGGAGCTGTTTTTT. Protein sequence: CASSPDPSNTGELFF.

This chain joins TRBV18 and TRBJ2-6, with D unresolved. Germline-derived CDR1 and CDR2 are KGHSH and LQKENI. The CDR3 length is 14 residues. Trimming shortened V by 3 bases and J by 4 bases, and 7 bases separated the two germline ends. This CDR3 reads CASSPSMGANVLTF. The CDR3 bases are TGTGCCAGCTCACCTAGCATGGGGGCCAACGTCCTGACTTTC.

The CDR3 loop is CASSDIEGVGQYF. The CDR3 DNA follows: TGTGCCAGCAGCGATATTGAGGGAGTGGGGCAGTACTTC. The V and J genes are TRBV7-9 and TRBJ2-7; D is possibly TRBD2 (5 bases). The CDR3 loop spans 13 amino acids. Germline-derived CDR1 and CDR2 are SEHNR and FQNEAQ (reference sequence). V lost 5 bases, J lost 9 bases, and 17 bases lay in between.

The chain employs TRBV28 and TRBJ1-1; D gene uncertain. Trimming stripped 6 bases from V and 1 base from J, with 9 bases between. The CDR3 totals 13 residues. The V gene's germline CDR1 is MDHEN and CDR2 SYDVKM. CDR3 bases: TGTGCCAGCAGACGAGAGGGGAACACTGAAGCTTTCTTT. Translated: CASRREGNTEAFF.

The rearrangement links TRBV7-8 to TRBJ2-1, with 7 nucleotides matching TRBD1. Germline assignment: CDR1 SGHVS and CDR2 FQNEAQ. This CDR3 is 16 amino acids long. The V gene end was trimmed by 0 bases and the J gene end by 2 bases; junction bases not matched to a gene: 4. CDR3 residues: CASSLAAGGPYNEQFF. DNA of the CDR3: TGTGCCAGCAGCTTAGCGGCAGGGGGACCCTACAATGAGCAGTTCTTC.

The J gene is TRBJ1-2, the V gene TRBV4-1, with a weak D call TRBD1 (5 bases). Germline CDR1 MGHRA, CDR2 YSYEKL. This CDR3 is built from 14 residues. V was trimmed by 1 base and J by 8 bases, leaving 14 bases between them. The CDR3 is CASSQVLRVGGYTF. CDR3 coding DNA: TGCGCCAGCAGCCAAGTTCTCAGGGTAGGGGGCTACACCTTC.

The V and J genes are TRBV4-1 and TRBJ2-3; no reliable D call. Germline CDR1 reads MGHRA; CDR2 reads YSYEKL. CDR3 length equals 15 residues. V dropped 4 bases and J dropped 1 base, with 12 bases sitting between them. CDR3 protein: CASSLGGARTDTQYF. The CDR3 DNA is TGCGCCAGCAGCCTCGGCGGAGCGCGCACAGATACGCAGTATTTT.

This chain links TRBV30 with TRBJ1-2, with D possibly matching TRBD1 (5 bases). CDR3 length: 12 amino acids. V was pared by 0 bases and J by 8 bases, with 10 bases between. The germline gives CDR1 GTSNPN, CDR2 SVGIG (reference sequence). The CDR3 protein is CAWSVKGHGYTF. CDR3 coding DNA: TGTGCCTGGAGTGTAAAGGGGCACGGCTACACCTTC.

The rearrangement uses TRBV29-1 and TRBJ1-2; maybe TRBD1 (5 bases). The CDR3 contains 11 residues. V lost 8 bases to trimming and J lost 4 bases, with 11 bases between them. Germline-derived CDR1 and CDR2 are SQVTM and ANQGSEA. CDR3 amino acids: CSCSQGYGYTF. CDR3 DNA sequence: TGCAGCTGCAGCCAGGGCTATGGCTACACCTTC.

V usage is TRBV15 and J usage is TRBJ2-5; D unresolved. The CDR3 runs to 14 residues. The V gene lost 0 bases and the J gene lost 5 bases, with 10 bases spanning the gap. Per the germline V gene, CDR1 is LNHNV and CDR2 is YYDKDF (reference sequence). The CDR3 loop reads CATSREGSTETQYF. The CDR3 coding sequence is TGTGCCACCAGCAGAGAGGGCAGTACTGAGACCCAGTACTTC.

The rearrangement links TRBV10-2 to TRBJ2-2; 13 bases line up with TRBD2. The germline V gene encodes CDR1 WSHSY and CDR2 SAAADI. V lost 2 bases, J lost 7 bases, and 10 bases stayed unmatched. CDR3 length: 18 residues. The CDR3 here is CASSETSGRAMFGGELFF. CDR3 bases: TGCGCCAGCAGTGAGACTAGCGGGAGGGCCATGTTCGGCGGGGAGCTGTTTTTT.

The CDR3 bases are TGTGCCAGCAGTTTAGAGGCCCCAAGAGGGACAGATACGCAGTATTTT. It specifies CASSLEAPRGTDTQYF. This rearrangement joins TRBV27 to TRBJ2-3, with a weak D call TRBD2 (5 bases). The CDR3 runs to 16 residues. V was shortened by 2 bases and J by 3 bases, with 15 bases between the two germline ends. Germline lookup yields CDR1 MNHEY and CDR2 SMNVEV (reference sequence).

This sequence joins TRBV5-3 and TRBJ2-3; maybe TRBD2 (6 bases). Being an ORF, TRBV5-3 has a function that is uncertain. The CDR3 loop spans 15 amino acids. V lost 3 bases and J lost 0, with 11 bases in between. CDR3 coding DNA: TGTGCCAGAAGCTCCGATGGGACTAGCACAGATACGCAGTATTTT. Translated: CARSSDGTSTDTQYF.

V and J are TRBV30 and TRBJ1-1; D possibly corresponds to TRBD1 (6 bases). Germline V gene lookup returns CDR1 GTSNPN and CDR2 SVGIG (reference sequence). With 0 bases removed from V and 1 base from J, the gap between germline ends came to 18 bases. CDR3 length equals 17 residues. The CDR3 sequence: CAWSVLGGGQENTEAFF. As DNA, the CDR3 is TGTGCCTGGAGTGTACTTGGAGGGGGGCAGGAGAACACTGAAGCTTTCTTT.

The chain employs TRBV30 and TRBJ1-6; 7 positions agree with TRBD1. The CDR3 is 13 amino acids. Per the germline V gene, CDR1 is GTSNPN and CDR2 is SVGIG (reference sequence). J gave up 8 bases and V 8 bases, and 9 bases lay outside the gene matches. CDR3 residues: CALRDRVDSPLHF. The DNA of the CDR3 is TGTGCCCTCCGAGACAGGGTTGATTCACCCCTCCACTTT.

The V gene is TRBV20-1, the J gene TRBJ2-2; D remains unclear. The CDR3 loop spans 11 amino acids. Per germline, CDR1 DFQATT and CDR2 SNEGSKA (reference sequence). Trimming removed 0 bases at V and 7 bases at J, with 3 bases between. Here the CDR3 reads CSAREGGELFF. The CDR3 nucleotides are TGCAGTGCTAGAGAGGGCGGGGAGCTGTTTTTT.

The V call is TRBV10-3, the J call TRBJ2-3, with TRBD2 matching 9 bases. Germline V gene lookup returns CDR1 ENHRY and CDR2 SYGVKD. The CDR3 is 16 amino acids. Trimming at V came to 3 bases and at J to 3 bases, leaving 7 bases not matched to a gene. DNA for the CDR3: TGTGCCATCAGTGATCGGCGGGAGGGGCTGACAGATACGCAGTATTTT. Its protein product is CAISDRREGLTDTQYF.

The chain is built from TRBV2 and TRBJ2-7, with D perhaps matching TRBD1 or TRBD2 (5 bases each). Trimming shortened V by 3 bases and J by 5 bases, and 17 bases separated the two germline ends. There are 15 residues in the CDR3. Germline loops: CDR1 SNHLY, CDR2 FYNNEI. The CDR3: CASSDPGAQSDEQYF. The CDR3, as DNA: TGTGCCAGCAGTGACCCCGGGGCCCAAAGCGACGAGCAGTACTTC.

The J gene is TRBJ2-7, the V gene TRBV5-6, with 15 bases aligning to TRBD2. The germline gives CDR1 SGHDT, CDR2 YYEEEE. This CDR3 contains 17 residues. The trim removed 0 bases at V and 3 bases at J, leaving 4 bases unmatched. CDR3 sequence reads: CASSLDGLAGGSYEQYF. The CDR3 nucleotides read TGTGCCAGCAGCTTGGACGGACTAGCGGGAGGGAGCTACGAGCAGTACTTC.

The chain carries TRBV11-2 and TRBJ2-2; 7 bases are shared with TRBD2. The CDR3 contains 15 residues. Unmatched junction bases numbered 7, after V lost 5 bases and J lost 4 bases. CDR1 is SGHAT, CDR2 FQNNGV, per germline. Here the CDR3 reads CASSPGLVTTGELFF. CDR3 bases: TGTGCCAGCAGCCCCGGACTAGTTACCACCGGGGAGCTGTTTTTT.

The chain joins TRBV6-6 to TRBJ2-7; D is unclear. This CDR3 contains 15 residues. Germline V lookup: CDR1 MNHNY, CDR2 SVGAGI (reference sequence). Trimming cost V 0 bases and J 0 bases, with 9 bases left between them. CDR3 sequence: CASSYSRQISYEQYF. In DNA, the CDR3 is TGTGCCAGCAGTTACTCCCGGCAGATCTCCTACGAGCAGTACTTC.

This chain connects TRBV7-9 to TRBJ2-5; D call uncertain. Trimming took 4 bases from V and 2 from J, leaving 14 bases between them. Germline V gene lookup returns CDR1 SEHNR and CDR2 FQNEAQ (reference sequence). The CDR3 loop spans 15 amino acids. This CDR3 reads CASSSPGPLQETQYF. In nucleotides, the CDR3 is TGTGCCAGCAGCTCCCCCGGACCTCTACAAGAGACCCAGTACTTC.